The sequence of this TCR beta chain was determined in a study of blood T cell repertoires in COVID-19. Turning to the study itself: Specimens from acute and convalescent COVID-19 originated in the United States, Italy and Spain.

The repertoire was sequenced with immunoSEQ multiplex PCR; TCRdb's copy has only in-frame clones and lacks some. The data hold about 350,000 clones, with less than 90% observed a single time. This clone has a count of ten or more. The sequencing input was peripheral blood. The source of this sequence is a woman aged 60 to 75 with COVID-19, enrolled during active disease.

For the CDR3, the DNA is TGTGCCAGTTTACCAGCGGGACGAATGTCAGATACTGAAGCTTTCTTT. Residues: CASLPAGRMSDTEAFF. V is TRBV15 and J is TRBJ1-1, with a possible D match to TRBD1 (5 bases). Trimming shortened V by 10 bases and J by 5 bases, and 26 bases separated the two germline ends. Germline V gene sequence: CDR1 LNHNV, CDR2 YYDKDF (reference sequence). The CDR3 has 16 residues.